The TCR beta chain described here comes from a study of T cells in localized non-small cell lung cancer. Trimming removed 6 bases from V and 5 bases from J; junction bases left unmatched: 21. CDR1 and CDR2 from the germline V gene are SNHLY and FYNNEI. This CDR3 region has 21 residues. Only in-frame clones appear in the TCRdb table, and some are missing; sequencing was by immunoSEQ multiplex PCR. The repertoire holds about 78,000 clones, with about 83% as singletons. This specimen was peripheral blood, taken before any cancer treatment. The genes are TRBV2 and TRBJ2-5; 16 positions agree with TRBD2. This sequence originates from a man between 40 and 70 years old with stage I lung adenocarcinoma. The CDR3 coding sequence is TGTGCCAGCAGCTCCGGAGTAGGGAGAGGGACTAGCGGGGGGGCCGGGGAGACCCAGTACTTC. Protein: CASSSGVGRGTSGGAGETQYF. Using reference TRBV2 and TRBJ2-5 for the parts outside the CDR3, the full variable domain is EPEVTQTPSHQVTQMGQEVILRCVPISNHLYFYWYRQILGQKVEFLVSFYNNEISEKSEIFDDQFSVERPDGSNFTLKIRSTKLEDSAMYFCASSSGVGRGTSGGAGETQYFGPGTRLLVL.